These 21 T cell receptor beta chains were sequenced from one sample in a study of blood T cell repertoires in COVID-19. TCRdb's copy holds only in-frame clones and misses some; the assay was immunoSEQ multiplex PCR. The sample yields 200,000 to 300,000 clones, 70% to 90% seen once. Sequencing used peripheral blood. Source of these receptors: a woman aged 25-40 years who had recovered from COVID-19.

The V gene is TRBV5-4, the J gene TRBJ2-7; perhaps TRBD2 as D (5 bases). Germline CDR1 reads SGHNT; CDR2 reads YYREEE (reference sequence). V was trimmed by 0 bases and J by 6 bases, leaving 19 bases between them. This CDR3 is built from 16 residues. The CDR3 sequence is CASSLGSYGEAAEQYF. CDR3 bases: TGTGCCAGCAGCTTGGGGTCTTACGGGGAAGCTGCCGAGCAGTACTTC.

The chain has TRBV5-3 and TRBJ1-2, with D possibly TRBD1 on 5 matching bases. TRBV5-3 is an ORF, with its function uncertain. The CDR3 totals 14 residues. Between the trimmed V and J ends, which lost 0 bases and 7 bases, there was a span of 13 bases. This chain's CDR3 is CARSLAQGFGGYTF. CDR3 bases: TGTGCCAGAAGCTTGGCCCAGGGTTTCGGTGGCTACACCTTC.

The chain carries TRBV5-1 and TRBJ2-7, with 9 bases that match TRBD1. From germline, CDR1 is SGHRS and CDR2 YFSETQ. Trimming cost V 4 bases and J 2 bases; bases outside gene matches: 13. The CDR3 consists of 17 residues. This CDR3 reads CASSRTAGRQGAYEQYF. CDR3 sequence (DNA): TGCGCCAGCAGCAGAACCGCGGGACGACAGGGGGCCTACGAGCAGTACTTC.

For the CDR3, the DNA is TGTGCCAGCAGCTTTATCTCCGCGAATGAGCAGTTCTTC. This codes for CASSFISANEQFF. The chain has TRBV7-2 and TRBJ2-1; no clear D gene. Germline CDR1 SGHTA, CDR2 FQGNSA. The CDR3 has 13 amino acids. Trimming removed 3 bases at V and 7 bases at J, with 10 bases between.

J is TRBJ2-7 and V is TRBV12-5, with D perhaps matching TRBD1 (7 bases). Trimming pared 0 bases from V and 0 bases from J, leaving 15 bases between. Germline V lookup: CDR1 LGHNT, CDR2 FRNRAP. The length of the CDR3 is 17 residues. CDR3 amino acids: CASGLVGGTASSYEQYF. Here the CDR3 DNA reads TGTGCTAGTGGTTTGGTTGGGGGGACAGCATCCTCCTACGAGCAGTACTTC.

The chain is built from TRBV7-6 and TRBJ2-7, with 13 positions matching TRBD2. Germline V gene sequence: CDR1 SGHVS, CDR2 FNYEAQ. V was clipped by 4 bases and J by 6 bases; unmatched bases: 12. This CDR3 has 17 residues. The CDR3 protein is CASSYALGLAGISEQYF. The CDR3 DNA sequence: TGTGCCAGCAGCTACGCTCTGGGACTAGCGGGGATCTCCGAGCAGTACTTC. The full variable domain, its missing parts supplied by reference TRBV7-6 and TRBJ2-7, is GAGVSQSPRYKVTKRGQDVALRCDPISGHVSLYWYRQALGQGPEFLTYFNYEAQQDKSGLPNDRFSAERPEGSISTLTIQRTEQRDSAMYRCASSYALGLAGISEQYFGPGTRLTVT.

The chain uses TRBV4-1 and TRBJ1-4; tentative D call: TRBD1 (6 bases). Trimming stripped 2 bases from V and 8 bases from J, with 12 bases between. The CDR3 is 14 residues long. CDR1 is MGHRA and CDR2 is YSYEKL in the germline V gene. CDR3 loop: CASSQSRGGEKLFF. The CDR3 nucleotides are TGCGCCAGCAGCCAATCCAGGGGCGGGGAAAAACTGTTTTTT.

The V and J genes are TRBV29-1 and TRBJ1-2, with D maybe TRBD1 (6 bases). Germline V lookup: CDR1 SQVTM, CDR2 ANQGSEA. The CDR3 is 17 amino acids. V lost 3 bases to trimming and J lost 1 base, with 21 bases between them. The CDR3: CSVDSASGGQHNYGYTF. Here the CDR3 DNA reads TGCAGCGTTGATTCCGCGTCGGGGGGACAACATAACTATGGCTACACCTTC.

This chain links TRBV20-1 with TRBJ2-7; 9 bases are shared with TRBD1. CDR1 and CDR2 (germline): DFQATT, SNEGSKA (reference sequence). CDR3 length equals 15 residues. After removal of 3 bases from V and 3 bases from J, the junction contained 9 bases not matched to a gene. The CDR3 is CSASDRDRALYEQYF. CDR3 DNA: TGCAGTGCTAGTGACCGGGACAGGGCCCTCTACGAGCAGTACTTC.

V usage is TRBV3-1 (or the pseudogene TRBV3-2) and J usage is TRBJ2-5; TRBD2 aligns across 9 bases. This CDR3 comprises 17 residues. Germline V gene data show CDR1 as LGHDT and CDR2 as YNNKEL (reference sequence). The V gene end was trimmed by 4 bases and the J gene end by 1 base; junction bases not matched to a gene: 10. The CDR3 sequence: CASSPRRGLALQETQYF. The CDR3 DNA is TGTGCCAGCAGCCCGAGGAGGGGACTAGCTCTCCAAGAGACCCAGTACTTC.

The chain recombines TRBV2 with TRBJ2-2; 9 positions match TRBD1. The CDR3 loop spans 16 amino acids. Trimming at V came to 2 bases and at J to 1 base, leaving 2 bases not matched to a gene. From germline, CDR1 is SNHLY and CDR2 FYNNEI. CDR3 region: CASSEQGQGNTGELFF. The CDR3 bases are TGTGCCAGCAGTGAACAGGGACAGGGGAACACCGGGGAGCTGTTTTTT.

This sequence joins TRBV28 and TRBJ2-1; 10 bases line up with TRBD1. The CDR3 has 15 residues. The germline V gene has CDR1 MDHEN and CDR2 SYDVKM. V was pared by 7 bases and J by 3 bases, with 6 bases of the junction left unmatched. CDR3 sequence reads: CASKTGGGYYNEQFF. CDR3 DNA: TGTGCCAGCAAGACAGGGGGCGGGTACTACAATGAGCAGTTCTTC.

As for this clone: One junction end disagrees with the germline gene, perhaps due to a read error. The chain carries TRBV5-1 and TRBJ1-6; possibly TRBD1 for D (5 bases). Germline V gene lookup returns CDR1 SGHRS and CDR2 YFSETQ. This CDR3 spans 14 amino acids. The chain's CDR3 is CASSLGQGNSPPHF. In DNA form, the CDR3 reads TGCGCCAGCAGCTTGGGGCAGGGTAATTCACCCCCCCACTTT. The complete variable domain, with remaining parts taken from reference TRBV5-1 and TRBJ1-6, reads KAGVTQTPRYLIKTRGQQVTLSCSPISGHRSVSWYQQTPGQGLQFLFEYFSETQRNKGNFPGRFSGRQFSNSRSEMNVSTLELGDSALYLCASSLGQGNSPPHFGNGTRLTVT.

The V gene is TRBV2, the J gene TRBJ2-3; D is possibly TRBD2 (5 bases). This CDR3 spans 14 amino acids. Germline V gives CDR1 SNHLY, CDR2 FYNNEI. Trimming cost V 3 bases and J 4 bases, with 11 bases left between them. The CDR3 here is CASSEFPSPDTQYF. DNA of the CDR3: TGTGCCAGCAGTGAGTTCCCTAGCCCAGATACGCAGTATTTT.

This CDR3 is CASSYGGTSGNTIYF. The CDR3 coding sequence is TGTGCCAGCAGTTACGGGGGCACTTCTGGAAACACCATATATTTT. The J gene is TRBJ1-3, the V gene TRBV6-5; TRBD1 might be the D (6 bases). Deletions cut 2 bases from V and 1 base from J, with 9 bases between. CDR3 length: 15 residues. Germline V gene lookup returns CDR1 MNHEY and CDR2 SVGAGI.

The rearrangement joins TRBV3-1 (or the pseudogene TRBV3-2) to TRBJ1-2, with D unclear. CDR3 size: 14 residues. Germline values: CDR1 LGHDT, CDR2 YNNKEL (reference sequence). Trimming shortened V by 1 base and J by 2 bases, and 8 bases separated the two germline ends. The CDR3 DNA sequence: TGTGCCAGCAGCCAAGGTTTACAGAACTATGGCTACACCTTC. Protein sequence: CASSQGLQNYGYTF.

The sample holds one count of this clone. The rearrangement joins TRBV2 to TRBJ1-3; D is possibly TRBD1 (6 bases). The CDR3 length is 13 residues. The V and J ends lost 7 bases and 2 bases respectively, with 9 bases between them. Germline CDR1 is SNHLY and CDR2 is FYNNEI. CDR3 nucleotide sequence: TGTGCCAGCAATGGGGGCACTGGAAACACCATATATTTT. It is translated as CASNGGTGNTIYF.

The V and J genes are TRBV7-6 and TRBJ1-3, with D possibly being TRBD1 (5 bases). V was clipped by 2 bases and J by 0 bases, with 8 bases between them. The CDR3 sequence is 15 residues long. In germline, CDR1 is SGHVS, CDR2 FNYEAQ. The CDR3 DNA reads TGTGCCAGCAGCTTAACCGACAGCTCTGGAAACACCATATATTTT. It yields the protein CASSLTDSSGNTIYF.

The J gene is TRBJ2-7, the V gene TRBV7-2; D remains unclear. Germline CDR1 is SGHTA and CDR2 is FQGNSA. With 1 base removed from V and 1 base from J, the gap between germline ends came to 8 bases. The CDR3 runs to 14 residues. CDR3 protein: CASSLVEMSYEQYF. In nucleotides, the CDR3 is TGTGCCAGCAGCTTAGTGGAGATGTCCTACGAGCAGTACTTC.

The chain carries TRBV25-1 and TRBJ2-1, with D possibly TRBD2 on 6 matching bases. The CDR3 spans 14 residues. V was cut by 7 bases and J by 3 bases, with 13 bases left in between. The V gene's germline CDR1 is MGHDK and CDR2 SYGVNS. The CDR3 sequence: CASKVGGYYNEQFF. The DNA of the CDR3 is TGTGCCAGCAAAGTTGGGGGGTACTACAATGAGCAGTTCTTC.

The chain has TRBV6-2 or TRBV6-3 and TRBJ1-3; no reliable D call. Germline V gives CDR1 MNHEY, CDR2 SVGEGT. The CDR3 sequence is 15 residues long. Between the trimmed V and J ends, which lost 2 bases and 2 bases, there was a span of 10 bases. CDR3 region: CASSYSGGPGNTIYF. The CDR3 region has the DNA TGTGCCAGCAGTTACAGCGGCGGGCCTGGAAACACCATATATTTT.